This is a list of T cell receptor beta chains from one sample in a study of metastatic and nonmetastatic thyroid tumors. TCRdb re-called clones via MiXCR from the PCR reads. This table holds under 25,000 clones, roughly 20% found once. Sequenced sample: blood. The receptors were gathered from a female donor with papillary thyroid cancer or a benign thyroid nodule (not recorded which). Some clones in this sample may be carry-over from other donors' samples. CDR3s include the opening cysteine and the closing phenylalanine or tryptophan. A D gene is named only where the DNA matches it firmly. Rows may omit the clone size; those that give it use once, few, many or a size class.

- | TRBJ2-3 | TRBV19 | few | CASKNQGPDTQYF | TGTGCCAGCAAGAACCAGGGCCCAGATACGCAGTATTTT
- | TRBJ1-3 | TRBV5-1 | once | CASSLGAGVGNTIYF | TGCGCCAGCAGCTTGGGGGCAGGAGTTGGAAACACCATATATTTT
TRBD1 | TRBJ1-2 | TRBV2 | few | CASRLGGDVYTF | TGTGCCAGCAGGTTAGGGGGCGATGTCTACACCTTC
- | TRBJ1-3 | TRBV30 | many | CAWSVRVPGNTIYF | TGTGCCTGGAGTGTACGGGTCCCTGGAAACACCATATATTTT
- | TRBJ1-1 | TRBV12-3/TRBV12-4 | many | CASSLSSGIAFF | TGTGCCAGCAGTTTATCCTCAGGTATCGCTTTCTTT
TRBD2 | TRBJ2-3 | TRBV25-1 | many | CASRVLGGMLAGGGGTDTQYF | TGTGCCAGCAGGGTCCTCGGGGGCATGCTAGCGGGAGGTGGAGGCACAGATACGCAGTATTTT
- | TRBJ2-6 | TRBV10-3 | few | CAIRTGDSCANVLTF | TGTGCCATCAGAACAGGGGACTCTTGTGCCAACGTCCTGACTTTC
- | TRBJ2-7 | TRBV7-8 | many | CASSPRVTLDEQYF | TGTGCCAGCAGCCCGAGGGTTACCCTCGACGAGCAGTACTTC
TRBD1 | TRBJ1-3 | TRBV6-1 | medium-sized | CASRLGQGSGNTIYF | TGTGCCAGCAGACTTGGACAGGGGTCTGGAAACACCATATATTTT
- | TRBJ1-1 | TRBV27 | medium-sized | CASSFERNTEAFF | TGTGCCAGCAGTTTCGAGAGAAACACTGAAGCTTTCTTT
- | TRBJ2-5 | TRBV7-7 | many | CASSSGVGETQYF | TGTGCTAGCAGCTCGGGTGTTGGAGAGACCCAGTACTTC
TRBD1 | TRBJ1-5 | TRBV6-1 | medium-sized | CASSEIGGDQPQHF | TGTGCCAGCAGTGAAATAGGGGGCGACCAGCCCCAGCATTTT
- | TRBJ1-2 | TRBV19 | few | CASSIPRRGSYGHTF | TGTGCCAGTAGTATACCCCGGCGAGGGTCCTATGGCCACACCTTC
- | TRBJ2-4 | TRBV24-1 | many | CATSDGDIQYF | TGTGCCACCTCAGACGGGGACATTCAGTACTTC
TRBD1 | TRBJ2-3 | TRBV6-2/TRBV6-3 | few | CASISLLDRAGDTQYF | TGTGCCAGCATCTCCCTTCTAGACAGGGCGGGAGATACGCAGTATTTT
- | TRBJ2-2 | TRBV6-5 | - | CASSLQGDTWQLFF | TGTGCCAGCAGTCTACAGGGAGACACCTGGCAGCTGTTTTTT
TRBD2 | TRBJ2-1 | TRBV20-1 | - | CSAPRGGLSYNEQFF | TGCAGTGCCCCCCGGGGGGGGCTTTCCTACAATGAGCAGTTCTTC
- | TRBJ1-2 | TRBV14 | many | CASKWEGQINYGYTF | TGTGCCAGCAAGTGGGAGGGCCAAATTAACTATGGCTACACCTTC
TRBD2 | TRBJ2-7 | TRBV27 | - | CASSLRTSGTHYEQYF | TGTGCCAGCAGTTTACGGACTAGCGGGACACACTACGAGCAGTACTTC
- | TRBJ2-3 | TRBV3-1 | - | CAISLVATAWTDTQYF | TGTGCCATCAGCCTGGTCGCCACCGCGTGGACAGATACGCAGTATTTT
TRBD2 | TRBJ2-5 | TRBV20-1 | - | CSATVSGRTKETQYF | TGCAGTGCAACGGTTAGCGGGAGGACCAAAGAGACCCAGTACTTC
TRBD1 | TRBJ2-7 | TRBV30 | - | CAWSTPGTATYEQYF | TGTGCCTGGAGTACTCCCGGGACAGCCACCTACGAGCAGTACTTC
- | TRBJ1-1 | TRBV6-1 | many | CASSFGGTPNTEAFF | TGTGCCAGCAGTTTTGGTGGGACCCCGAACACTGAAGCTTTCTTT
- | TRBJ1-1 | TRBV12-3/TRBV12-4 | many | CASSPGHQNTEAFF | TGTGCCAGCAGTCCGGGACACCAGAACACTGAAGCTTTCTTT
- | TRBJ1-5 | TRBV20-1 | - | CSARDPTGEDQPQHF | TGCAGTGCTAGAGATCCGACAGGTGAGGATCAGCCCCAGCATTTT
- | TRBJ2-1 | TRBV4-3 | - | CASSQDLQGIGRYEQFF | TGCGCCAGCAGCCAAGATCTACAGGGTATAGGTAGGTATGAGCAGTTCTTC
- | TRBJ1-5 | TRBV12-3/TRBV12-4 | many | CASSSRQTGNQPQHF | TGTGCCAGCAGTTCCCGCCAGACAGGCAATCAGCCCCAGCATTTT
- | TRBJ1-1 | TRBV28 | many | CASSSGLPMNTEAFF | TGTGCCAGCAGTTCGGGGCTACCGATGAACACTGAAGCTTTCTTT
- | TRBJ1-2 | TRBV5-5 | - | CASSLNREALYGYTF | TGTGCCAGCAGCCTCAATAGGGAAGCCCTCTATGGCTACACCTTC
TRBD1 | TRBJ1-6 | TRBV9 | many | CASSPGQGGNSPLHF | TGTGCCAGCAGCCCCGGACAGGGAGGGAATTCACCCCTCCACTTT
- | TRBJ1-2 | TRBV29-1 | once | CSAPTGGSSPYTF | TGCAGCGCCCCGACTGGTGGGTCCTCTCCCTACACCTTC
- | TRBJ2-5 | TRBV6-2/TRBV6-3 | - | CASSYYGPDTQYF | TGTGCCAGCAGTTACTACGGTCCCGACACACAGTACTTC
- | TRBJ2-7 | TRBV12-3/TRBV12-4 | medium-sized | CASSLAFSEQYF | TGTGCCAGCAGTTTAGCTTTCAGCGAGCAGTACTTC
- | TRBJ2-1 | TRBV5-6 | few | CASSLEISRDNEQFF | TGTGCCAGCAGCTTGGAAATTTCACGAGACAATGAGCAGTTCTTC
TRBD2 | TRBJ2-3 | TRBV7-3 | many | CASSLSSGGAMDTQYF | TGTGCCAGCAGCTTATCTAGCGGGGGGGCCATGGATACGCAGTATTTT
- | TRBJ2-3 | TRBV7-8 | many | CASRREASTDTQYF | TGTGCCAGCAGGAGGGAGGCGAGCACAGATACGCAGTATTTT
TRBD1 | TRBJ1-2 | TRBV14 | many | CASSQGTAPGGYTF | TGTGCCAGCAGCCAGGGGACAGCCCCGGGGGGCTACACCTTC
- | TRBJ2-3 | TRBV15 | many | CATSRDQDTQYF | TGTGCCACCAGCAGAGATCAAGATACGCAGTATTTT
- | TRBJ2-5 | TRBV15 | many | CATSRDVETQYF | TGTGCCACCAGCAGAGATGTTGAGACCCAGTACTTC
- | TRBJ1-2 | TRBV30 | many | CASGGAGLGYTF | TGTGCCTCCGGGGGGGCCGGGCTTGGCTACACCTTC
TRBD1 | TRBJ2-2 | TRBV20-1 | - | CSARDRGHRELFF | TGCAGTGCTAGAGACAGGGGGCACCGGGAGCTGTTTTTT